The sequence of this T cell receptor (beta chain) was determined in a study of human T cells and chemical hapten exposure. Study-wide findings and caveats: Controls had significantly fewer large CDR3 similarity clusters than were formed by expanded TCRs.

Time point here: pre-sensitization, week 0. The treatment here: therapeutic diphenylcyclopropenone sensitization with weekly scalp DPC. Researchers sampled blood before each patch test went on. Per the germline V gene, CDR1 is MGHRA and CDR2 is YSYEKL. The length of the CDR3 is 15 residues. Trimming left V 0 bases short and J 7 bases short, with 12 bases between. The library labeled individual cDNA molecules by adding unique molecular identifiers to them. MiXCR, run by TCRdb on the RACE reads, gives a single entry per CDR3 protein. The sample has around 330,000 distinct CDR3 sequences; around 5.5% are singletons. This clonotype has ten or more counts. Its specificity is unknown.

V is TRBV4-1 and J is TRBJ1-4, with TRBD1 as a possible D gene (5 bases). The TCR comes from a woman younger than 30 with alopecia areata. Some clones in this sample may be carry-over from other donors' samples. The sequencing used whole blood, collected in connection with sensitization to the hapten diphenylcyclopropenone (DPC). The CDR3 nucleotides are TGCGCCAGCAGCCAAGATATCCAGGGAGGTGAAAAACTGTTTTTT. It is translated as CASSQDIQGGEKLFF.